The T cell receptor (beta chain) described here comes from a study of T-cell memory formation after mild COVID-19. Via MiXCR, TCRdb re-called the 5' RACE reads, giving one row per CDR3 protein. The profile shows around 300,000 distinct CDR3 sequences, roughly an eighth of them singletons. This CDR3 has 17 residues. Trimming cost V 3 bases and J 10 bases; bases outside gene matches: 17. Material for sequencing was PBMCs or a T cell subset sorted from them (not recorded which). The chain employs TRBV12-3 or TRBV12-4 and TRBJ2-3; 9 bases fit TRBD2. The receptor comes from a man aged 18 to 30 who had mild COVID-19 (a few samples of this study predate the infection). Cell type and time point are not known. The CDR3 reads CASSFIAGDAYSNAQYF. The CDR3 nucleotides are TGTGCCAGCAGTTTTATAGCGGGGGACGCCTATAGCAATGCGCAGTATTTT.